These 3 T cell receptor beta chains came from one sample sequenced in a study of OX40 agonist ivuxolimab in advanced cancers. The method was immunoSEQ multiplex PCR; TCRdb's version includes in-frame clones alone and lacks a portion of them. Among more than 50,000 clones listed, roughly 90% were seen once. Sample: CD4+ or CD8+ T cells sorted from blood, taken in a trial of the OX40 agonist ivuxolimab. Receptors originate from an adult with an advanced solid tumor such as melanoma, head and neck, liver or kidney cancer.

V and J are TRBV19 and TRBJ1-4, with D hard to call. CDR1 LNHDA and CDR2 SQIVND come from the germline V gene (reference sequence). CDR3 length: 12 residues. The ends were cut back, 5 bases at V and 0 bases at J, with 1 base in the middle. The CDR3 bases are TGTGCCAGTAGTGCAACTAATGAAAAACTGTTTTTT. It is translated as CASSATNEKLFF.

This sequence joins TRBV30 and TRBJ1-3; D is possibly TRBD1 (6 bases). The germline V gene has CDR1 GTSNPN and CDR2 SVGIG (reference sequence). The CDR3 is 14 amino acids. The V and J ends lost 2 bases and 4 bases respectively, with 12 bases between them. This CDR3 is CAWSLGGRGNTIYF. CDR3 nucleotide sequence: TGTGCCTGGAGTCTTGGGGGGCGCGGAAACACCATATATTTT.

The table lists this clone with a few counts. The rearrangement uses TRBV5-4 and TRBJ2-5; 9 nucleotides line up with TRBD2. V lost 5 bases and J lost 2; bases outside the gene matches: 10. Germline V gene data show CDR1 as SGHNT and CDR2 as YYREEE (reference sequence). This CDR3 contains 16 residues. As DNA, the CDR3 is TGTGCCAGCAGTTCGGTGATGACTAGCGGACAAGAGACCCAGTACTTC. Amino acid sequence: CASSSVMTSGQETQYF.